Listed below are T cell receptor beta chains from one sample, sequenced in a study of cytomegalovirus exposure and HLA in healthy donors. Method: immunoSEQ multiplex PCR; TCRdb's copy keeps in-frame clones and lacks some. Altogether about 84,000 clones are present, roughly 64% being singletons, with the ten largest covering 15%. The specimen sequenced was PBMCs. The source is a woman in her 40s in good health and CMV-seropositive. Each CDR3 is given with its conserved first and last residue. A D gene is named only where the DNA matches it firmly. Clone size is stated in some rows and not others, as once, few, many or a class when expanded.

>few|TRBJ1-2|TRBV27|TRBD1
TGTGCCAGCAGGCTCAACCGGGACAGTCCCTATGGCTACACCTTC
CASRLNRDSPYGYTF
>NA|TRBJ1-1|TRBV7-8|NA
TGTGCCAGCAGCGAACAGCTGAACACTGAAGCTTTCTTT
CASSEQLNTEAFF
>NA|TRBJ1-5|TRBV7-9|NA
TGTGCCAGCAGCTTAGCGGGGGCTATAAATCAGCCCCAGCATTTT
CASSLAGAINQPQHF
>once|TRBJ1-6|TRBV5-1|TRBD1
TGCGCCAGCAGCTTAGACAGGGTAGATTCACCCCTCCACTTT
CASSLDRVDSPLHF
>few|TRBJ2-7|TRBV27|NA
TGTGCCAGCAGTTTGGTCGGGAGCGCCTACGAGCAGTACTTC
CASSLVGSAYEQYF
>NA|TRBJ2-5|TRBV6-5|NA
TGTGCCAGCAGTTATAGCCCGGGAGAGACCCAGTACTTC
CASSYSPGETQYF
>NA|TRBJ1-1|TRBV25-1|TRBD1
TGTGCCAGCAGTGTTCGCCCGGGACAGGGGGCTTCAAACACTGAAGCTTTCTTT
CASSVRPGQGASNTEAFF
>few|TRBJ1-1|TRBV10-2|TRBD1
TGCGCCAGCATTGGACAGGTTAACACTGAAGCTTTCTTT
CASIGQVNTEAFF
>NA|TRBJ1-1|TRBV6-1|TRBD1
TGTGCCAGCAGTGGTCCCGGGACAGGTGCGAACACTGAAGCTTTCTTT
CASSGPGTGANTEAFF
>NA|TRBJ1-2|TRBV7-8|TRBD1
TGTGCCAGCAGCTTAGTCAAAGGGGGCGGCTATGGCTACACCTTC
CASSLVKGGGYGYTF
>NA|TRBJ2-5|TRBV7-6|TRBD1
TGTGCCAGCAGCTTAGCGGGGACAGGGGTATGGGAGACCCAGTACTTC
CASSLAGTGVWETQYF
>NA|TRBJ1-5|TRBV6-5|NA
TGTGCCAGCAGCCGCGAAAGGGGGAACCAGCCCCAGCATTTT
CASSRERGNQPQHF
>NA|TRBJ1-1|TRBV5-1|NA
TGCGCCAGCAGCCCGGGAGTCCGGGGGAACACTGAAGCTTTCTTT
CASSPGVRGNTEAFF
>NA|TRBJ1-1|TRBV5-1|NA
TGCGCCAGCAGGGATTTCGGGGAAGCTTTCTTT
CASRDFGEAFF
>NA|TRBJ2-5|TRBV13|NA
TGTGCCAGCAGCTTAGTGGGGAGTTCGGAGACCCAGTACTTC
CASSLVGSSETQYF
>NA|TRBJ2-1|TRBV5-1|NA
TGCGCCAGCAGCTTTGGCAGAAGCTCCTACAATGAGCAGTTCTTC
CASSFGRSSYNEQFF
>few|TRBJ1-1|TRBV7-2|TRBD1
TGTGCCAGCAGCTCAACAGGGGCCAACACTGAAGCTTTCTTT
CASSSTGANTEAFF
>NA|TRBJ1-4|TRBV6-1|NA
TGTGCCAGCAGTTCCAGGGGCTTTGAAGAAAAACTGTTTTTT
CASSSRGFEEKLFF
>NA|TRBJ2-1|TRBV7-2|TRBD2
TGTGCCAGCAGTCCCCGGACTAGCGGGGAGGGTGAGCAGTTCTTC
CASSPRTSGEGEQFF
>NA|TRBJ2-3|TRBV7-6|NA
TGTGCCAGCAGCTTAGGGACAGCCCGCACAGATACGCAGTATTTT
CASSLGTARTDTQYF
>few|TRBJ1-5|TRBV28|NA
TGTGCCAGCAAACAGGGTCTGAGTCAGCCCCAGCATTTT
CASKQGLSQPQHF
>few|TRBJ2-7|TRBV6-5|NA
TGTGCCAGCAGTTACTCGACCTCAGGAAGCTCCTACGAGCAGTACTTC
CASSYSTSGSSYEQYF
>NA|TRBJ2-7|TRBV6-5|TRBD1
TGTGCCAGCAGTCGGGACAGGGATGCCTACGAGCAGTACTTC
CASSRDRDAYEQYF
>NA|TRBJ2-3|TRBV9|NA
TGTGCCAGCAGCGTAGTTGAGGATACGCAGTATTTT
CASSVVEDTQYF
>NA|TRBJ2-5|TRBV7-2|TRBD1
TGTGCCAGCAGCTTCGCAGGGGGCACCCGCGGGACCCAGTACTTC
CASSFAGGTRGTQYF
>NA|TRBJ2-6|TRBV6-6|NA
TGTGCCAGCAGCCCGGGGACATTCTCTGGGGCCAACGTCCTGACTTTC
CASSPGTFSGANVLTF
>NA|TRBJ2-1|TRBV5-1|NA
TGCGCCAGCAGCTTACGCGGTGCGACCTACAATGAGCAGTTCTTC
CASSLRGATYNEQFF
>once|TRBJ1-4|TRBV19|NA
TGTGCCAGTAGTATTGTGCGGGCAGGTGAAAAACTGTTTTTT
CASSIVRAGEKLFF
>NA|TRBJ2-3|TRBV5-1|NA
TGCGCCAGCAGCTTTGGCTGGGAGGGCACAGATACGCAGTATTTT
CASSFGWEGTDTQYF
>NA|TRBJ1-1|TRBV18|TRBD1
TGTGCCAGCTCTTGGACAGGGATGGACACTGAAGCTTTCTTT
CASSWTGMDTEAFF
>NA|TRBJ2-3|TRBV7-8|NA
TGTGCCAGCAGCTTAGCCCTTAGCGGAAACACAGATACGCAGTATTTT
CASSLALSGNTDTQYF
>NA|TRBJ1-4|TRBV7-9|TRBD1
TGTGCCAGCAGCTTCACCGGGACAGCCATTGCAACTAATGAAAAACTGTTTTTT
CASSFTGTAIATNEKLFF
>NA|TRBJ2-1|TRBV5-4|TRBD2
TGTGCCAGCAGCTTGGAAACTAGCGGGACCGAGCAGTTCTTC
CASSLETSGTEQFF
>once|TRBJ2-3|TRBV4-2|TRBD2
TGTGCCAGCAGCCAAGATACTAGCGGGAAAAGCACAGATACGCAGTATTTT
CASSQDTSGKSTDTQYF
>NA|TRBJ2-7|TRBV5-1|TRBD2
TGCGCCAGCAGCGCCACTAGCGGGATCCACGAGCAGTACTTC
CASSATSGIHEQYF
>NA|TRBJ1-2|TRBV19|TRBD1
TGTGCCAGTAAGAAGTTTGTGGGACAGGGGGCGAGCTATGGCTACACCTTC
CASKKFVGQGASYGYTF
>few|TRBJ2-7|TRBV28|NA
TGTGCCAGCAGTTCTCCTGAGTACGAGCAGTACTTC
CASSSPEYEQYF
>NA|TRBJ2-1|TRBV5-4|TRBD2
TGTGCCAGCAGCTTGGCGGGGCGGGAGGGCCCTCGCAATGAGCAGTTCTTC
CASSLAGREGPRNEQFF
>few|TRBJ2-1|TRBV7-9|TRBD1
TGTGCCAGCAGCCCTAGGGGGACAGGGGTTATAGATGAGCAGTTCTTC
CASSPRGTGVIDEQFF
>NA|TRBJ1-2|TRBV11-2|NA
TGTGCCAGCAGCTTTGACAGCGCTAACTATGGCTACACCTTC
CASSFDSANYGYTF
>few|TRBJ2-7|TRBV25-1|TRBD2
TGTGCCAGCAGTGGAGCCGGGACTAGCGGGAGACCCCACTACGAGCAGTACTTC
CASSGAGTSGRPHYEQYF
>few|TRBJ1-2|TRBV28|NA
TGTGCCATTACCTCGGGAGGCTATGGCTACACCTTC
CAITSGGYGYTF
>NA|TRBJ1-2|TRBV28|TRBD1
TGTGCCAGCAGATCGGGACAGGGCTATGGCTACACCTTC
CASRSGQGYGYTF
>NA|TRBJ2-1|TRBV4-3|TRBD2
TGCGCCAGCAGCCAAGATAGGACTAGCGGGACCGGCTACTTGCAGTTCTTC
CASSQDRTSGTGYLQFF
>NA|TRBJ2-7|TRBV27|TRBD1
TGTGCCAGCACCATGAATAGGGACAGGGTCGGCGAGCAGTACTTC
CASTMNRDRVGEQYF
>NA|TRBJ2-1|TRBV11-3|TRBD2
TGTGCCAGCAGCCCCACTAGCGGGAGGGCCATTGAGCAGTTCTTC
CASSPTSGRAIEQFF
>NA|TRBJ2-1|TRBV2|TRBD1
TGTGCCAGCAGGACCGGACAGGGCTACAATGAGCAGTTCTTC
CASRTGQGYNEQFF
>NA|TRBJ1-2|TRBV12-5|NA
TGTGCTAGTGGTCGAACCGCGGGGGCCCTTTATGGCTACACCTTC
CASGRTAGALYGYTF
>NA|TRBJ1-4|TRBV7-9|TRBD1
TGTGCCAGCCCACAGGGGGCCCAACCTAATGAAAAACTGTTTTTT
CASPQGAQPNEKLFF